This T cell receptor (beta chain) derives from a study of blood T cell repertoires in COVID-19. Study-level information: Material from acute and convalescent COVID-19 was sourced from the United States, Italy and Spain.

The V gene lost 6 bases and the J gene lost 1 base, with 13 bases spanning the gap. This CDR3 is 15 amino acids long. The germline CDR1 and CDR2 sequences are MNHEY and SMNVEV (reference sequence). Per the original data handling: Amplification with reference gene primers provided the estimates of nucleated cell counts. Data came from immunoSEQ multiplex PCR; TCRdb stores just in-frame clones and leaves some out. The DNA was the basis for D and trimming; V, J and clone size are from that table. In the table there are around 140,000 clones, around four fifths of which are singletons. Participants came from some 23 US areas, aged about 18 to 95 years. Cohort assignment relied on participant-reported clinical history.

This chain connects TRBV27 to TRBJ2-1; D might be TRBD2 (6 bases). The sequence came from a woman aged 45-65 years with acute COVID-19. Specimen: PBMCs or T cells enriched from blood (not recorded which). DNA for the CDR3: TGTGCCAGCAGGACTAGACAGACATCCTACAATGAGCAGTTCTTC. This gives the protein CASRTRQTSYNEQFF.